Presented here are 32 T cell receptor beta chains from one specimen sequenced in a study of T-cell reconstitution after alpha-beta-depleted transplantation in children. A TCRbeta library incorporating unique molecular identifiers was prepared. In TCRdb, the PCR reads were re-called with MiXCR into one record per CDR3 protein. Of roughly 500,000 distinct CDR3 sequences listed, around 18% are singletons. The specimen was PBMCs from the stem cell graft donor, collected from the stem cell graft. These receptors were collected from a human donor who donated a stem cell graft to a child with acute lymphoblastic leukemia.

The J gene is TRBJ1-2, the V gene TRBV5-1; D is unresolved. Deletions cut 4 bases from V and 4 bases from J, with 17 bases between. Germline V gives CDR1 SGHRS, CDR2 YFSETQ. This CDR3 spans 15 amino acids. The DNA of the CDR3 is TGCGCCAGCAGCCCCCCCGGGGATCTACGCTATGGCTACACCTTC. It specifies CASSPPGDLRYGYTF.

The CDR3 region has the DNA TGTGCCATCAGTGTGGGACTAGCGGTAGATACGCAGTATTTT. Residues: CAISVGLAVDTQYF. The chain is built from TRBV10-3 and TRBJ2-3; the match to TRBD2 covers 11 bases. J gave up 5 bases and V 4 bases, and 2 bases lay outside the gene matches. Germline CDR1 reads ENHRY; CDR2 reads SYGVKD. The CDR3 is 14 residues long.

This clonotype has just a few counts. The chain employs TRBV27 and TRBJ1-2, with a possible D match to TRBD1 (5 bases). Trimming removed 5 bases from V and 2 bases from J, with 15 bases in between. The CDR3 is 15 amino acids. Germline CDR1 and CDR2: MNHEY and SMNVEV (reference sequence). Here the CDR3 DNA reads TGTGCCAGCAGTCGTAGCGGGACGGGGAACTATGGCTACACCTTC. Amino acid sequence: CASSRSGTGNYGYTF.

The gene calls are TRBV20-1 and TRBJ1-5; 9 bases map to TRBD1. After removal of 0 bases from V and 3 bases from J, the junction contained 9 bases not matched to a gene. Germline CDR1 reads DFQATT; CDR2 reads SNEGSKA (reference sequence). The CDR3 length is 17 residues. The chain's CDR3 is CSARDPRDRANNQPQHF. The CDR3 region has the DNA TGCAGTGCTAGAGATCCCCGGGACAGGGCCAACAATCAGCCCCAGCATTTT.

This clonotype showed up just a few times. This chain connects TRBV20-1 to TRBJ1-6; unclear D gene. The CDR3 totals 13 residues. The V gene's germline CDR1 is DFQATT and CDR2 SNEGSKA (reference sequence). The V and J ends lost 1 base and 8 bases respectively, with 9 bases between them. CDR3 nucleotide sequence: TGCAGTGCTAGAGCGTCCAGCTATTCACCCCTCCACTTT. Amino acid sequence: CSARASSYSPLHF.

The chain recombines TRBV6-5 with TRBJ1-1; D unresolved. Germline lookup yields CDR1 MNHEY and CDR2 SVGAGI. The CDR3 consists of 15 residues. V lost 0 bases to trimming and J lost 0 bases, with 8 bases between them. The CDR3, as DNA: TGTGCCAGCAGTTACTCTGGACGGATGAACACTGAAGCTTTCTTT. It translates to CASSYSGRMNTEAFF.

A few counts support this clonotype. V usage is TRBV7-9 and J usage is TRBJ2-2, with D perhaps matching TRBD1 or TRBD2 (5 bases each). The V gene lost 7 bases and the J gene lost 6 bases, with 21 bases spanning the gap. Germline loops: CDR1 SEHNR, CDR2 FQNEAQ (reference sequence). The CDR3 contains 16 residues. The CDR3 DNA reads TGTGCCAGCACCCTCATTATAGGGGAGTGGTCCGGGGAGCTGTTTTTT. Protein product: CASTLIIGEWSGELFF.

This clonotype was counted only a few times. This sequence joins TRBV12-3 or TRBV12-4 and TRBJ2-5, with a tentative D call TRBD1 (6 bases). V shed 0 bases and J shed 10 bases, with 15 bases lying between them. The CDR3 totals 14 residues. The CDR3 region has the DNA TGTGCCAGCAGTTTAGCGCTGTTGACAGGCGACCAGTACTTC. This encodes CASSLALLTGDQYF.

This clonotype appeared a few times. The V call is TRBV12-3 or TRBV12-4, the J call TRBJ2-7; the D gene is possibly TRBD1 (6 bases). V dropped 3 bases and J dropped 0 bases, with 12 bases sitting between them. This CDR3 comprises 15 residues. Here the CDR3 DNA reads TGTGCCAGCAGTTTTTCGGGACACAGCTCCTACGAGCAGTACTTC. This encodes CASSFSGHSSYEQYF.

This clonotype was recorded a few times. The genes are TRBV5-1 and TRBJ2-1; D uncertain. The V gene's germline CDR1 is SGHRS and CDR2 YFSETQ. V was cut by 1 base and J by 10 bases, with 12 bases left in between. This CDR3 region has 13 residues. For the CDR3, the DNA is TGCGCCAGCAGCTTGTCTTTAGGCGCGGAGCAGTTCTTC. This sequence encodes CASSLSLGAEQFF. The entire variable domain, with the rest obtained from reference TRBV5-1 and TRBJ2-1, is as follows: KAGVTQTPRYLIKTRGQQVTLSCSPISGHRSVSWYQQTPGQGLQFLFEYFSETQRNKGNFPGRFSGRQFSNSRSEMNVSTLELGDSALYLCASSLSLGAEQFFGPGTRLTVL.

J is TRBJ2-2 and V is TRBV6-1; TRBD2 is a possible D gene (6 bases). This CDR3 is built from 13 residues. CDR1 MNHNS and CDR2 SASEGT come from the germline V gene. Trimming cost V 7 bases and J 6 bases, with 12 bases left between them. CDR3 coding DNA: TGTGCCAGCACCTACGGGACTCCCGGGGAGCTGTTTTTT. Protein sequence: CASTYGTPGELFF.

This rearrangement joins TRBV2 to TRBJ1-1; weak D call: TRBD1 (5 bases). CDR3 size: 16 residues. Trimming removed 5 bases at V and 2 bases at J, with 18 bases between. The germline CDR1 and CDR2 sequences are SNHLY and FYNNEI. The chain's CDR3 is CASSHPGPILNTEAFF. The CDR3 DNA reads TGTGCCAGCAGTCATCCGGGACCGATCCTTAACACTGAAGCTTTCTTT. The complete variable domain, with remaining parts taken from reference TRBV2 and TRBJ1-1, reads EPEVTQTPSHQVTQMGQEVILRCVPISNHLYFYWYRQILGQKVEFLVSFYNNEISEKSEIFDDQFSVERPDGSNFTLKIRSTKLEDSAMYFCASSHPGPILNTEAFFGQGTRLTVV.

The chain uses TRBV18 and TRBJ2-7; possible D gene TRBD2, 6 bases. CDR1 is KGHSH and CDR2 is LQKENI in the germline V gene. This CDR3 spans 16 amino acids. V was cut by 5 bases and J by 7 bases, with 24 bases left in between. CDR3 sequence reads: CASSDPGLPGPEEQYF. CDR3 nucleotides: TGTGCCAGCTCAGATCCGGGACTTCCAGGCCCTGAGGAGCAGTACTTC.

The chain employs TRBV5-1 and TRBJ1-5; the D gene is possibly TRBD1 (6 bases). V gave up 0 bases and J gave up 11 bases, with 12 bases separating them. The CDR3 sequence is 13 residues long. Germline CDR1 reads SGHRS; CDR2 reads YFSETQ. The DNA for the CDR3 is TGCGCCAGCAGCTTGGAGGGGGGAGGGTCCCAGCATTTT. Translating it yields CASSLEGGGSQHF. The full variable domain, in which reference TRBV5-1 and TRBJ1-5 provide the parts outside the CDR3, is KAGVTQTPRYLIKTRGQQVTLSCSPISGHRSVSWYQQTPGQGLQFLFEYFSETQRNKGNFPGRFSGRQFSNSRSEMNVSTLELGDSALYLCASSLEGGGSQHFGDGTRLSIL.

The rearrangement links TRBV9 to TRBJ2-3, with TRBD2 as a possible D gene (5 bases). V lost 3 bases and J lost 0, with 14 bases in between. This CDR3 is 16 amino acids long. Per germline, CDR1 SGDLS and CDR2 YYNGEE. Here the CDR3 DNA reads TGTGCCAGCAGCGAGACCGGGCGGACTAGCACAGATACGCAGTATTTT. Its protein product is CASSETGRTSTDTQYF.

This clonotype was seen a handful of times. The genes are TRBV5-1 and TRBJ2-1; TRBD2 is a possible D gene (6 bases). This CDR3 is built from 15 residues. Per the germline V gene, CDR1 is SGHRS and CDR2 is YFSETQ. Trimming pared 0 bases from V and 8 bases from J, leaving 15 bases between. The CDR3 spells CASSLGKLAQDEQFF. The CDR3 DNA is TGCGCCAGCAGCTTGGGGAAACTAGCCCAAGATGAGCAGTTCTTC.

The chain uses TRBV7-8 and TRBJ1-6; D is unresolved. CDR1 SGHVS and CDR2 FQNEAQ come from the germline V gene. The CDR3 extends over 12 amino acids. The ends were cut back, 1 base at V and 14 bases at J, with 9 bases in the middle. CDR3 nucleotides: TGTGCCAGCAGCTTAGACTTGTGGACCCTCCACTTT. This translates into CASSLDLWTLHF.

V is TRBV7-6 and J is TRBJ2-7; D is unresolved. From germline, CDR1 is SGHVS and CDR2 FNYEAQ. The CDR3 length is 13 residues. V shed 3 bases and J shed 3 bases, with 9 bases lying between them. The chain's CDR3 is CASSFSVGYEQYF. DNA for the CDR3: TGTGCCAGCAGCTTTTCGGTTGGCTACGAGCAGTACTTC.

This clonotype has only a few counts. This chain uses TRBV5-1 with TRBJ2-7; possibly TRBD1 for D (5 bases). The CDR3 consists of 13 residues. V was pared by 3 bases and J by 5 bases, with 12 bases between. Germline V lookup: CDR1 SGHRS, CDR2 YFSETQ. CDR3 in DNA: TGCGCCAGCAGCTCCACAGAGGACAACGAGCAGTACTTC. Translated: CASSSTEDNEQYF.

The chain joins TRBV5-5 to TRBJ2-3; TRBD2 matches at 10 bases. J gave up 11 bases and V 1 base, and 10 bases lay outside the gene matches. Germline V gene sequence: CDR1 SGHKS, CDR2 YYEKEE (reference sequence). This CDR3 has 15 residues. The CDR3 spells CASSLPQREGRGQYF. In DNA, the CDR3 is TGTGCCAGCAGCTTGCCCCAGCGGGAGGGCCGAGGGCAGTATTTT.

J is TRBJ2-1 and V is TRBV19, with a possible D match to TRBD1 (5 bases). The length of the CDR3 is 15 residues. The germline V gene has CDR1 LNHDA and CDR2 SQIVND (reference sequence). Trimming shortened V by 3 bases and J by 0 bases, and 9 bases separated the two germline ends. The CDR3 sequence is CASSIGASSYNEQFF. CDR3 nucleotides: TGTGCCAGTAGTATTGGGGCGAGCTCCTACAATGAGCAGTTCTTC.

The rearrangement joins TRBV2 to TRBJ2-1; 11 nucleotides agree with TRBD2. The V and J ends lost 5 bases and 7 bases, in that order; junction bases with no gene match: 7. The germline V gene encodes CDR1 SNHLY and CDR2 FYNNEI. This CDR3 contains 15 residues. Here the CDR3 DNA reads TGTGCCAGCAGTCTTAGCGGGAGGGCCTTGAATGAGCAGTTCTTC. Protein product: CASSLSGRALNEQFF.

CDR3 DNA: TGCGCCAGCAGCCAAGATGCATCACGGGAGAACGTGGATGAGCAGTTCTTC. Its protein product is CASSQDASRENVDEQFF. V gene TRBV4-1 combines with J gene TRBJ2-1, with D possibly matching TRBD2 (6 bases). CDR1 and CDR2 (germline): MGHRA, YSYEKL. V dropped 0 bases and J dropped 8 bases, with 20 bases sitting between them. The CDR3 runs to 17 residues.

The rearrangement uses TRBV4-1 and TRBJ2-5; D possibly corresponds to TRBD1 (6 bases). Germline V gene sequence: CDR1 MGHRA, CDR2 YSYEKL. The CDR3 has 14 amino acids. V gave up 5 bases and J gave up 4 bases, with 14 bases separating them. The CDR3 DNA follows: TGCGCCAGCAGCGACCACAGGGTTGCAGAGACCCAGTACTTC. It translates to CASSDHRVAETQYF.

The chain uses TRBV12-3 or TRBV12-4 and TRBJ2-1, with 9 bases fitting TRBD2. The CDR3 has 14 amino acids. Trimming took 5 bases from V and 4 from J; bases not matched to a gene: 3. The CDR3 sequence: CASSPSGMYNEQFF. In nucleotides, the CDR3 is TGTGCCAGCAGTCCTAGCGGGATGTACAATGAGCAGTTCTTC.

This clonotype was seen repeatedly, ten times or more. The V and J genes are TRBV5-1 and TRBJ2-1; the match to TRBD2 covers 8 bases. The CDR3 is made up of 15 amino acids. V dropped 7 bases and J dropped 2; count of bases not matched to a gene: 8. Germline assignment: CDR1 SGHRS and CDR2 YFSETQ. The CDR3, as DNA: TGCGCCAGCGCCACGAGCGGGAGTACCTACAATGAGCAGTTCTTC. This sequence encodes CASATSGSTYNEQFF.

This clonotype was observed a handful of times. The genes are TRBV6-5 and TRBJ1-2, with 12 bases aligning to TRBD1. V lost 2 bases and J lost 11; bases outside the gene matches: 9. CDR3 size: 15 residues. Germline V lookup: CDR1 MNHEY, CDR2 SVGAGI. CDR3 bases: TGTGCCAGCAGTTACATGCGGGACAGGGGGCCCTTATACACCTTC. As protein: CASSYMRDRGPLYTF.

This clonotype has a handful of counts. This rearrangement joins TRBV9 to TRBJ2-7; maybe TRBD2 (5 bases). Trimming left V 0 bases short and J 5 bases short, with 12 bases between. CDR1 SGDLS and CDR2 YYNGEE come from the germline V gene. The CDR3 spans 14 residues. CDR3 nucleotides: TGTGCCAGCAGCGTAGGTGACGGAGCGGACGAGCAGTACTTC. The encoded protein is CASSVGDGADEQYF. Full variable domain (outside the CDR3, taken from reference TRBV9 and TRBJ2-7): DSGVTQTPKHLITATGQRVTLRCSPRSGDLSVYWYQQSLDQGLQFLIQYYNGEERAKGNILERFSAQQFPDLHSELNLSSLELGDSALYFCASSVGDGADEQYFGPGTRLTVT.

This clonotype was recorded at least ten times. For the CDR3, the DNA is TGTGCCACCAGCAGAGACAATGAGCAGTTCTTC. This sequence encodes CATSRDNEQFF. This chain connects TRBV15 to TRBJ2-1; D not resolved. The CDR3 totals 11 residues. Germline values: CDR1 LNHNV, CDR2 YYDKDF (reference sequence). The V gene lost 0 bases and the J gene lost 6 bases, with 0 bases spanning the gap.

The chain recombines TRBV6-1 with TRBJ1-2; 7 bases align to TRBD1. CDR1 and CDR2 (germline): MNHNS, SASEGT. J was trimmed by 4 bases and V by 8 bases; bases with no gene match: 10. This CDR3 is 14 amino acids long. This CDR3 reads CASSPSAGGYGYTF. For the CDR3, the DNA is TGTGCCAGCTCCCCTTCGGCAGGGGGCTATGGCTACACCTTC.

The chain couples TRBV5-6 to TRBJ1-1; D gene unclear. Trimming took off 5 bases at V and 1 base at J, with 12 bases between the two ends. The CDR3 has 14 amino acids. Germline lookup yields CDR1 SGHDT and CDR2 YYEEEE. CDR3 residues: CASSSGFRNTEAFF. Here the CDR3 DNA reads TGTGCCAGCAGTTCCGGTTTCAGGAACACTGAAGCTTTCTTT. Complete variable domain (other parts from reference TRBV5-6 and TRBJ1-1): DAGVTQSPTHLIKTRGQQVTLRCSPKSGHDTVSWYQQALGQGPQFIFQYYEEEERQRGNFPDRFSGHQFPNYSSELNVNALLLGDSALYLCASSSGFRNTEAFFGQGTRLTVV.

This clonotype was observed a single time. This chain joins TRBV29-1 and TRBJ2-7; D may correspond to TRBD1 or TRBD2 (5 bases each). V was clipped by 7 bases and J by 0 bases, with 22 bases between them. This CDR3 spans 16 amino acids. CDR1 SQVTM and CDR2 ANQGSEA come from the germline V gene. The CDR3 region is CSANSQRGPLSYEQYF. CDR3 sequence (DNA): TGCAGCGCCAATTCCCAACGGGGACCCCTCTCCTACGAGCAGTACTTC.